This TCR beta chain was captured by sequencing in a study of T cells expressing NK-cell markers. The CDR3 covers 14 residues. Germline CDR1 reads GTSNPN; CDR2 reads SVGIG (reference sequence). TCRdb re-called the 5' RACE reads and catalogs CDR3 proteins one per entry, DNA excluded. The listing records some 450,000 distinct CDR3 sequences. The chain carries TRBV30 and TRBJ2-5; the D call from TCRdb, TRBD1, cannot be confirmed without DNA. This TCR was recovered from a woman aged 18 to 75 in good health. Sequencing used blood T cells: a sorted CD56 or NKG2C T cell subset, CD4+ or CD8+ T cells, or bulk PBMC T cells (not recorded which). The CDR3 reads CAYGGEPVEETQYF.